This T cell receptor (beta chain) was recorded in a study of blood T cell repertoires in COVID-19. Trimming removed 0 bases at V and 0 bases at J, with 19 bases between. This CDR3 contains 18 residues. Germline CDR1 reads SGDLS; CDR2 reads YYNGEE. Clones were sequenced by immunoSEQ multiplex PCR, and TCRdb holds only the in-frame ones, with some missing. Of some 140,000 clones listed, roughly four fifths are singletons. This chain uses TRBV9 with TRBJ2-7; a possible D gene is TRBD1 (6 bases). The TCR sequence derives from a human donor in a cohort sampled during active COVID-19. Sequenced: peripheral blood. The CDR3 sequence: CASSVGLGTGKSSYEQYF. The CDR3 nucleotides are TGTGCCAGCAGCGTAGGGTTGGGTACAGGGAAATCCTCCTACGAGCAGTACTTC.